This T cell receptor beta chain is from a study of cytomegalovirus exposure and HLA in healthy donors. General observations from the study: Reports showed the classifier diagnosing cytomegalovirus status with high specificity and sensitivity.

Turning to this clone: Its specificity is unknown.

Use of 60 Vbeta and 13 Jbeta primers characterized the PCR. Data came from immunoSEQ multiplex PCR; TCRdb stores just in-frame clones and leaves some out. The sample's table shows 74,000 or so clones. Per germline, CDR1 GTSNPN and CDR2 SVGIG (reference sequence). Trimming stripped 7 bases from V and 3 bases from J, with 15 bases between. This CDR3 contains 13 residues. The chain couples TRBV30 to TRBJ1-1, with D perhaps TRBD1 (6 bases). Source material: PBMCs. This receptor was taken from a woman aged 60 to 75 in good health and CMV-seronegative. The CDR3 nucleotides read TGTGCCTATAACAGGGAAAGTTACACTGAAGCTTTCTTT. Translating it yields CAYNRESYTEAFF.